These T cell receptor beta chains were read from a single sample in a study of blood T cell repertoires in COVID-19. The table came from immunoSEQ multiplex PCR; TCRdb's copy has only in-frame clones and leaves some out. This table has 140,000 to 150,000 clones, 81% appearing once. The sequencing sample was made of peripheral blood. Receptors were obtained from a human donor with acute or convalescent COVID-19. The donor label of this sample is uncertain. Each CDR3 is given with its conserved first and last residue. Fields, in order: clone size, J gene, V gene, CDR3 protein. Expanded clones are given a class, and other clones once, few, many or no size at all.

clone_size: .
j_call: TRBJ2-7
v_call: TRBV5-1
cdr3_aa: CASSAGQGNYEQYF

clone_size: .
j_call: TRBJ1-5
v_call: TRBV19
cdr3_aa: CAACGGLGNQPQHF

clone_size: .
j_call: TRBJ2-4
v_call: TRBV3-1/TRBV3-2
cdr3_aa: CASSLTGMGYIQYF

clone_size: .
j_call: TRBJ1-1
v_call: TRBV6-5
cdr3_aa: CASFNMNTEAFF

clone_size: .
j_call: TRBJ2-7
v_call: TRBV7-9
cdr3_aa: CASSPGVAGGTYEQYF

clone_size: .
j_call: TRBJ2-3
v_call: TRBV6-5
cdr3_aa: CASSYSSDTSTDTQYF

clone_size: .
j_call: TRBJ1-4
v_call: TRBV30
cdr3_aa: CAWSRGRREKLFF

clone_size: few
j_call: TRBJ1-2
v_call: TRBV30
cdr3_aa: CAWSAGYRYGYTF

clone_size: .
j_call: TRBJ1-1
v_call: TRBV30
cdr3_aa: CAWSVKDRGRNTEAFF

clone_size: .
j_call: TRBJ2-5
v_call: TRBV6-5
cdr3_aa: CASSPLGQGRETQYF

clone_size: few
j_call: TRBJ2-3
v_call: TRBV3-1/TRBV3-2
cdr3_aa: CASSPPGGAATDTQYF

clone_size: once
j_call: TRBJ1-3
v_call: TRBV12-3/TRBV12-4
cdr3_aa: CASSGAVVNTIYF

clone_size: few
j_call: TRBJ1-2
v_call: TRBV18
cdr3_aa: CASSPLAGNYGYTF

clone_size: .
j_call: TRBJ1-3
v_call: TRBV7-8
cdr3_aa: CASSFGGDGNTIYF

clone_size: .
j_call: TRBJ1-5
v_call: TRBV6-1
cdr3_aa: CASSEGQNSNQPQHF

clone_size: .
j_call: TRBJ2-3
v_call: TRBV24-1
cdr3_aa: CATRAGSGDTQYF

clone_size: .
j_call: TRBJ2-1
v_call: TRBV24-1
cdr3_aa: CATSDAAGQGSDEQFF

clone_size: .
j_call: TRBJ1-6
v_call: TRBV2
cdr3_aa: CASSGGAVGFSPLHF

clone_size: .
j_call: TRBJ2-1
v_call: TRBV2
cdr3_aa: CASSEGYKQFF

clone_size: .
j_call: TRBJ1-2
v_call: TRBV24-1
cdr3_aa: CATSDRTGEPYGYTF

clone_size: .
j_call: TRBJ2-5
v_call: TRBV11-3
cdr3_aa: CASSLRLGQGEETQYF

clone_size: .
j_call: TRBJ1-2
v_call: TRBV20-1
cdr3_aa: CSASPNRRYGYTF

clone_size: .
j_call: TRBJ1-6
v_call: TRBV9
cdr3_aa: CASSVRGYNSPLHF

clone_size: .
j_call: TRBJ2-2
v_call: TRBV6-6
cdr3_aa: CASSYTPNTGELFF

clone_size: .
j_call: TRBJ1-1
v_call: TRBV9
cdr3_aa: CASSEGQGWSEAFF

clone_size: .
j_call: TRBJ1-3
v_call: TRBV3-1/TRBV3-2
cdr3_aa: CASSYRGENTIYF

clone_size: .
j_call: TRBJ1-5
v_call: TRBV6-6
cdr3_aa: CASSSRGIEQPQHF

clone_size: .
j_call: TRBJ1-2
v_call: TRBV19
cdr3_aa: CASSYLGGGYTF

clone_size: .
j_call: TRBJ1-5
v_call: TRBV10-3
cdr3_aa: CAIKDSLDGQPQHF

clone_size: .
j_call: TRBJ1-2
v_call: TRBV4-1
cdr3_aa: CASSQAGQGSYGYTF

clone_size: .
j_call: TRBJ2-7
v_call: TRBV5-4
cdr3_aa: CASSMRGGVVEQYF

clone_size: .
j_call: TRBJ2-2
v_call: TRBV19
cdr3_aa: CASSIRDRGAGTGELFF

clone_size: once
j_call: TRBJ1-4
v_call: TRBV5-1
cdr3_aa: CASSLGGVGEKLFF

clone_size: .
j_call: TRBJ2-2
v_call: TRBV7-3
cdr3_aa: CASSPIAGNTGELFF

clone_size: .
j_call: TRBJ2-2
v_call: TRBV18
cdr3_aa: CASSPQGDTGELFF

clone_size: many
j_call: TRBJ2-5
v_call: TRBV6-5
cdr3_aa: CASSRTGIQETQYF

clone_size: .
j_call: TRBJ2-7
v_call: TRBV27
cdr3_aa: CASSSVGTGVLSYEQYF

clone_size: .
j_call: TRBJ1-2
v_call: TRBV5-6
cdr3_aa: CASSSGDRGHRGYTF

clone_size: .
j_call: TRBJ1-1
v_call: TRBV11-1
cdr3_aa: CASSFSPTGVNTEAFF

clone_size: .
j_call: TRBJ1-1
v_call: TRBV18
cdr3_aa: CASSEDMNTEAFF

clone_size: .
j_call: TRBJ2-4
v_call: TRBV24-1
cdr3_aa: CATSDNTDRNIQYF

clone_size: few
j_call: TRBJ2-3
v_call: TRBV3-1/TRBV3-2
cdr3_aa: CASSQEAITDTQYF

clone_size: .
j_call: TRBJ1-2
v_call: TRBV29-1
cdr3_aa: CSVGTANYGYTF

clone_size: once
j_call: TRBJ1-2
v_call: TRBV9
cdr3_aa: CASSTGYNGYTF

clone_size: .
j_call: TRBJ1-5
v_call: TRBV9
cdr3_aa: CASSSGLYSNQPQHF